This T cell receptor (beta chain) was retrieved from a study of T cell repertoires in cytomegalovirus infection. Trimming took off 2 bases at V and 4 bases at J, with 14 bases between the two ends. Germline assignment: CDR1 SGHTA and CDR2 FQGNSA. This CDR3 comprises 15 residues. Study findings and constraints: Within the response measured ex vivo, HLA-C-restricted CMV-specific TCR beta clonotypes were dominant.

TCRdb analysed the reads with MiXCR anew, one entry per CDR3 protein. Seen here are some 400,000 distinct CDR3 sequences, about a third observed once, and the top ten hold approximately 15%. At least ten counts were recorded for this clonotype. The antigen remains unidentified. The genes are TRBV7-2 and TRBJ2-5, with a weak D call TRBD2 (5 bases). Sequencing was carried out using PBMCs. This receptor was taken from a human donor in good health (CMV status not recorded). Some clones in this sample may be carry-over from other donors' samples. CDR3 loop: CASSLNLGKGETQYF. CDR3 coding DNA: TGTGCCAGCAGCTTAAACCTCGGGAAAGGAGAGACCCAGTACTTC.